One sample yielded the 25 T cell receptor beta chains listed below, sequenced in a study of blood T cell repertoires in COVID-19 (dated by TCRdb to 2018 to 2021). Library method: the immunoSEQ multiplex PCR assay. TCRdb's version of the immuneACCESS table is confined to in-frame rearrangements and falls short of the full clone set. An unresolved V gene accounts for under half of the shortfall where checked; the remainder is of unknown origin. The sample table contains under 95,000 clones; only one count was recorded for around 87% of them. Of the sample, around 7% falls within the top ten clones. The sample was peripheral blood. These receptors were taken from a human donor with acute or convalescent COVID-19. The donor label of this sample is uncertain.

This clone was detected only a few times. V usage is TRBV5-1 and J usage is TRBJ1-2, with 7 nucleotides matching TRBD1. Germline V gene data show CDR1 as SGHRS and CDR2 as YFSETQ. Losses at the gene ends were 0 bases for V and 8 bases for J; bases not matched to a gene: 10. The CDR3 is 15 residues long. CDR3 DNA sequence: TGCGCCAGCAGCTTGGAAGGACAGGCTCCTTGGGGCTACACCTTC. The encoded protein is CASSLEGQAPWGYTF.

The V gene is TRBV5-4, the J gene TRBJ1-6, with TRBD1 matching over 8 bases. The CDR3 is 17 residues long. Trimming removed 3 bases from V and 0 bases from J; junction bases left unmatched: 5. CDR1 is SGHNT, CDR2 YYREEE, per germline (reference sequence). CDR3 in amino acids: CASSSDRASSYNSPLHF. The CDR3 nucleotides are TGTGCCAGCAGCTCGGACAGGGCGAGCTCCTATAATTCACCCCTCCACTTT.

The chain uses TRBV4-1 and TRBJ1-1; D unclear. Per germline, CDR1 MGHRA and CDR2 YSYEKL. Trimming stripped 0 bases from V and 0 bases from J, with 14 bases between. This CDR3 is built from 17 residues. CDR3 sequence: CASSQDWPQAMNTEAFF. CDR3 sequence (DNA): TGCGCCAGCAGCCAAGATTGGCCCCAGGCGATGAACACTGAAGCTTTCTTT.

The rearrangement links TRBV14 to TRBJ2-7; D call uncertain. There are 13 residues in the CDR3. The V gene's germline CDR1 is SGHDN and CDR2 FVKESK. V lost 4 bases and J lost 5, with 12 bases in between. The CDR3 DNA reads as TGTGCCAGCAGCCGTTCCCCCTCAGACGAGCAGTACTTC. Its protein product is CASSRSPSDEQYF.

CDR3 protein: CASTSEQGYEQYF. CDR3 bases: TGTGCCAGCACTTCCGAACAGGGCTACGAGCAGTACTTC. The V and J genes are TRBV6-5 and TRBJ2-7; D perhaps matches TRBD1 (6 bases). The V and J ends lost 7 bases and 3 bases respectively, with 13 bases between them. Germline values: CDR1 MNHEY, CDR2 SVGAGI. This CDR3 has 13 residues.

V and J are TRBV7-9 and TRBJ2-2, with D perhaps TRBD1 (6 bases). Deletions cut 5 bases from V and 0 bases from J, with 13 bases between. CDR3 size: 16 residues. In germline, CDR1 is SEHNR, CDR2 FQNEAQ (reference sequence). Written as DNA, the CDR3 is TGTGCCAGCAGCCGACATGGGACACCGAACACCGGGGAGCTGTTTTTT. This encodes CASSRHGTPNTGELFF.

J is TRBJ2-1 and V is TRBV7-3, with a tentative D call TRBD1 (5 bases). The germline V gene has CDR1 SGHTA and CDR2 FQGTGA. The V end lost 0 bases, the J end lost 0 bases, and 9 bases lay between the germline ends. There are 16 residues in the CDR3. The CDR3 here is CASSLTLGVSYNEQFF. Here the CDR3 DNA reads TGTGCCAGCAGCTTAACGTTAGGGGTCTCCTACAATGAGCAGTTCTTC.

The chain joins TRBV4-2 to TRBJ2-1, with a possible D match to TRBD2 (6 bases). The CDR3 totals 15 residues. Trimming removed 0 bases from V and 4 bases from J, with 10 bases in between. In germline, CDR1 is LGHNA, CDR2 YNFKEQ. DNA for the CDR3: TGTGCCAGCAGCCAAGAAACTAGCCTTTACAATGAGCAGTTCTTC. It specifies CASSQETSLYNEQFF.

The chain links TRBV29-1 to TRBJ2-1; D remains ambiguous. Germline CDR1 reads SQVTM; CDR2 reads ANQGSEA. V was clipped by 6 bases and J by 8 bases, with 14 bases between them. The CDR3 length is 12 residues. The CDR3 sequence is CSVASGSYEQFF. The DNA of the CDR3 is TGCAGCGTGGCATCGGGTTCCTATGAGCAGTTCTTC.

The V and J genes are TRBV3-1 (or the pseudogene TRBV3-2) and TRBJ1-1; D gene uncertain. V dropped 3 bases and J dropped 0 bases, with 11 bases sitting between them. There are 15 residues in the CDR3. Germline values: CDR1 LGHDT, CDR2 YNNKEL (reference sequence). In nucleotides, the CDR3 is TGTGCCAGCAGCCAGCAACAGACTATGAACACTGAAGCTTTCTTT. Its translation is CASSQQQTMNTEAFF.

The V gene is TRBV3-1 (or the pseudogene TRBV3-2), the J gene TRBJ2-7; the match to TRBD1 covers 9 bases. Unmatched junction bases numbered 6, after V lost 1 base and J lost 5 bases. Germline V gene lookup returns CDR1 LGHDT and CDR2 YNNKEL (reference sequence). The CDR3 is made up of 15 amino acids. The CDR3 sequence is CASSQVGQGVDEQYF. CDR3 bases: TGTGCCAGCAGCCAAGTGGGACAGGGAGTGGACGAGCAGTACTTC.

This clone was detected only once. This chain links TRBV4-3 with TRBJ2-7; D remains unclear. Trimming pared 7 bases from V and 5 bases from J, leaving 6 bases between. There are 10 residues in the CDR3. Germline CDR1 and CDR2: LGHNA and YSLEER. In nucleotides, the CDR3 is TGCGCCAGCAAAGAGGACGAGCAGTACTTC. Amino acids: CASKEDEQYF.

The J gene is TRBJ1-4, the V gene TRBV4-3, with TRBD1 matching 7 bases. There are 17 residues in the CDR3. The germline gives CDR1 LGHNA, CDR2 YSLEER. V dropped 2 bases and J dropped 5; count of bases not matched to a gene: 11. In DNA, the CDR3 is TGCGCCAGCAGCCAATTCCCTCAGGGGGGCGGCAATGAAAAACTGTTTTTT. This encodes CASSQFPQGGGNEKLFF.

V and J are TRBV9 and TRBJ1-1, with 9 bases that match TRBD1. CDR3 length equals 14 residues. Per the germline V gene, CDR1 is SGDLS and CDR2 is YYNGEE. With V trimmed by 3 bases and J by 0 bases, 0 bases remained unmatched. This chain's CDR3 is CASSGTGVNTEAFF. The CDR3 nucleotides read TGTGCCAGCAGCGGGACAGGGGTGAACACTGAAGCTTTCTTT.

The J gene is TRBJ1-6, the V gene TRBV11-2; D unresolved. Trimming took 5 bases from V and 11 from J, leaving 7 bases between them. The CDR3 has 11 residues. Germline V gene sequence: CDR1 SGHAT, CDR2 FQNNGV. The CDR3 spells CASSPTPPLHF. The CDR3 coding sequence is TGTGCCAGCAGCCCGACACCACCCCTCCACTTT.

This chain's CDR3 is CASSVGGTATYEQYF. CDR3 in DNA: TGTGCCAGCAGCGTAGGCGGGACAGCAACCTACGAGCAGTACTTC. This chain uses TRBV9 with TRBJ2-7; the D gene is possibly TRBD1 (7 bases). Germline V CDR1 and CDR2: SGDLS, YYNGEE. The CDR3 has 15 residues. V lost 0 bases and J 2 bases, leaving 12 bases between the germline ends.

This clone has a single count. This chain links TRBV28 with TRBJ1-4; 9 bases agree with TRBD1. The CDR3 has 14 amino acids. The germline gives CDR1 MDHEN, CDR2 SYDVKM. J gave up 7 bases and V 3 bases, and 3 bases lay outside the gene matches. DNA for the CDR3: TGTGCCAGCAGTTTGGGACAGGGACTTGAAAAACTGTTTTTT. Its protein product is CASSLGQGLEKLFF. Full variable domain (outside the CDR3, taken from reference TRBV28 and TRBJ1-4): DVKVTQSSRYLVKRTGEKVFLECVQDMDHENMFWYRQDPGLGLRLIYFSYDVKMKEKGDIPEGYSVSREKKERFSLILESASTNQTSMYLCASSLGQGLEKLFFGSGTQLSVL.

This chain joins TRBV11-2 and TRBJ2-3, with a tentative D call TRBD2 (5 bases). Germline V gene lookup returns CDR1 SGHAT and CDR2 FQNNGV. The CDR3 extends over 15 amino acids. V was pared by 5 bases and J by 5 bases, with 17 bases between. The CDR3 DNA reads as TGTGCCAGCAGCCCAAACGGGCAAGCGGTAGATACGCAGTATTTT. It encodes CASSPNGQAVDTQYF.

The genes are TRBV5-6 and TRBJ1-2; no reliable D call. In germline, CDR1 is SGHDT, CDR2 YYEEEE. The V end lost 4 bases, the J end lost 2 bases, and 15 bases lay between the germline ends. This CDR3 is built from 15 residues. The DNA for the CDR3 is TGTGCCAGCAGCCTGCCGGCCCCGAGGAACTATGGCTACACCTTC. It specifies CASSLPAPRNYGYTF.

The chain carries TRBV28 and TRBJ1-1; D is ambiguous. This CDR3 is 17 amino acids long. The germline V gene has CDR1 MDHEN and CDR2 SYDVKM. V was pared by 4 bases and J by 0 bases, with 18 bases between. The CDR3 is CASSSSGGGKLNTEAFF. The CDR3 DNA is TGTGCCAGCAGTTCCTCTGGTGGAGGGAAACTGAACACTGAAGCTTTCTTT. The complete variable domain, with remaining parts taken from reference TRBV28 and TRBJ1-1, reads DVKVTQSSRYLVKRTGEKVFLECVQDMDHENMFWYRQDPGLGLRLIYFSYDVKMKEKGDIPEGYSVSREKKERFSLILESASTNQTSMYLCASSSSGGGKLNTEAFFGQGTRLTVV.

The V call is TRBV10-2, the J call TRBJ2-7; tentative D call: TRBD1 (6 bases). Trimming stripped 3 bases from V and 4 bases from J, with 10 bases between. The CDR3 has 13 amino acids. CDR1 is WSHSY and CDR2 is SAAADI in the germline V gene. This chain's CDR3 is CASSEAGVYEQYF. Written as DNA, the CDR3 is TGCGCCAGCAGTGAAGCAGGGGTATACGAGCAGTACTTC.

The chain has TRBV6-6 and TRBJ1-2, with 7 nucleotides matching TRBD1. Germline-derived CDR1 and CDR2 are MNHNY and SVGAGI (reference sequence). The CDR3 runs to 15 residues. J was trimmed by 6 bases and V by 5 bases; bases with no gene match: 12. The CDR3 DNA is TGTGCCAGCAGTGCATCGGTCGAACAGGGGAATGGCTACACCTTC. It encodes CASSASVEQGNGYTF.

The V gene is TRBV9, the J gene TRBJ2-1; 8 bases agree with TRBD2. CDR3 length: 17 residues. Germline V lookup: CDR1 SGDLS, CDR2 YYNGEE. With 3 bases clipped from V and 7 bases from J, the junction kept 15 bases outside the gene matches. In DNA form, the CDR3 reads TGTGCCAGCAGCGCTCGACTCAGCGGGGGTCTAAGTAATGAGCAGTTCTTC. Its translation is CASSARLSGGLSNEQFF.

V usage is TRBV6-1 and J usage is TRBJ1-2, with D unclear. CDR3 length: 14 amino acids. Between the trimmed V and J ends, which lost 0 bases and 4 bases, there was a span of 9 bases. Germline values: CDR1 MNHNS, CDR2 SASEGT. The CDR3 protein is CASSEAWTAYGYTF. The CDR3 DNA reads as TGTGCCAGCAGTGAAGCCTGGACTGCCTATGGCTACACCTTC.

This rearrangement joins TRBV6-5 to TRBJ1-2; 7 nucleotides align to TRBD1. V lost 5 bases, J lost 3 bases, and 3 bases stayed unmatched. The V gene's germline CDR1 is MNHEY and CDR2 SVGAGI. The CDR3 sequence is 13 residues long. The CDR3 DNA reads TGTGCCAGCAGTAGGGACAGCCACTATGGCTACACCTTC. It encodes CASSRDSHYGYTF.